Below, 30 T cell receptor beta chains from the same sample are listed, as sequenced in a study of regulatory T cells in long-lasting Graves disease. TCR beta libraries were built with iRepertoire HTBI primers and Arm-PCR of CDR3 regions. Via MiXCR, TCRdb re-called the multiplex PCR reads, giving one row per CDR3 protein. This table holds approximately 690,000 distinct CDR3 sequences, around 30% found once. This sample's time point: persistent/refractory GD, antithyroid drugs over 5 years with positive TRAb. Isolated PBMC RNA provided the starting material for the TCR library. Source: peripheral blood mononuclear cells (PBMCs), taken when the disease was refractory, from a patient treated with antithyroid drugs. The receptors shown here come from a female donor with Graves disease.

V and J are TRBV5-6 and TRBJ2-5, with TRBD1 matching over 8 bases. The CDR3 is 13 residues long. After removal of 7 bases from V and 4 bases from J, the junction contained 6 bases not matched to a gene. Germline CDR1 SGHDT, CDR2 YYEEEE. DNA of the CDR3: TGTGCCAGCCACGGACAGGGTGGAGAGACCCAGTACTTC. This encodes CASHGQGGETQYF.

V and J are TRBV29-1 and TRBJ1-2; TRBD1 agrees at 10 bases. J lost 1 base, V lost 3 bases, and 5 bases had no gene match. The CDR3 contains 15 residues. Germline-derived CDR1 and CDR2 are SQVTM and ANQGSEA. CDR3 sequence: CSVEDRGWVNYGYTF. CDR3 coding DNA: TGCAGCGTTGAGGACAGGGGGTGGGTTAACTATGGCTACACCTTC.

This clonotype was recorded at least ten times. This sequence joins TRBV6-1 and TRBJ2-5, with 12 positions matching TRBD2. Germline V gives CDR1 MNHNS, CDR2 SASEGT. The CDR3 extends over 15 amino acids. V trimming: 5 bases; J trimming: 5 bases; junction bases outside the gene matches: 6. The CDR3 reads CASSPRTSGIETQYF. Written as DNA, the CDR3 is TGTGCCAGCAGTCCCAGGACTAGCGGGATTGAGACCCAGTACTTC.

V and J are TRBV3-1 and TRBJ1-1, with D tentatively TRBD1 (5 bases). The germline V gene has CDR1 LGHDT and CDR2 YNNKEL (reference sequence). Trimming took 4 bases from V and 5 from J, leaving 14 bases between them. CDR3 length: 14 residues. CDR3 loop: CASSPKIRETEAFF. For the CDR3, the DNA is TGTGCCAGCAGCCCCAAGATCAGGGAAACTGAAGCTTTCTTT. Full variable domain (missing parts from reference TRBV3-1 and TRBJ1-1): DTAVSQTPKYLVTQMGNDKSIKCEQNLGHDTMYWYKQDSKKFLKIMFSYNNKELIINETVPNRFSPKSPDKAHLNLHINSLELGDSAVYFCASSPKIRETEAFFGQGTRLTVV.

In DNA, the CDR3 is TGTGCCAGCAGCTTATGGGGTGGTGCAGATACGCAGTATTTT. Translation: CASSLWGGADTQYF. This chain connects TRBV11-2 to TRBJ2-3; D ambiguous. CDR3 length: 14 amino acids. The germline V gene has CDR1 SGHAT and CDR2 FQNNGV. V lost 2 bases, J lost 4 bases, and 10 bases lay in between.

The rearrangement uses TRBV6-1 and TRBJ2-7, with 10 bases fitting TRBD2. With V trimmed by 3 bases and J by 5 bases, 10 bases remained unmatched. CDR3 length equals 16 residues. Germline V gene lookup returns CDR1 MNHNS and CDR2 SASEGT. CDR3 amino acids: CASSDPSGRANNEQYF. CDR3 nucleotides: TGTGCCAGCAGTGATCCAAGCGGGAGGGCCAATAACGAGCAGTACTTC.

The gene calls are TRBV6-1 and TRBJ1-1; D is unclear. Looked up from germline, CDR1 is MNHNS and CDR2 is SASEGT. Trimming removed 10 bases from V and 5 bases from J, with 14 bases in between. The CDR3 sequence is 12 residues long. The CDR3 nucleotides are TGTGCCACCTTCTACGGGAGGACTGAAGCTTTCTTT. It codes for CATFYGRTEAFF.

This clonotype was recorded a few times. J is TRBJ2-7 and V is TRBV11-2, with TRBD2 matching 10 bases. Losses at the gene ends were 7 bases for V and 4 bases for J; bases not matched to a gene: 13. Germline V lookup: CDR1 SGHAT, CDR2 FQNNGV. CDR3 length: 16 amino acids. CDR3 DNA sequence: TGTGCCAGCACCAACCCGGGGACTAGCGCGACATACGAGCAGTACTTC. This encodes CASTNPGTSATYEQYF.

This clonotype has a count of ten or more. The V gene is TRBV12-3 or TRBV12-4, the J gene TRBJ2-5; possibly TRBD1 for D (6 bases). CDR3 length equals 15 residues. Trimming took 5 bases from V and 1 from J, leaving 14 bases between them. The CDR3 bases are TGTGCCAGCAGTCCCGGGACATTTTCCCAAGAGACCCAGTACTTC. Its translation: CASSPGTFSQETQYF.

The chain employs TRBV9 and TRBJ1-1; D not resolved. The CDR3 consists of 13 residues. V was pared by 0 bases and J by 5 bases, with 8 bases between. Germline values: CDR1 SGDLS, CDR2 YYNGEE. The CDR3 DNA reads TGTGCCAGCAGCGTAGATCCTTGGACTGAAGCTTTCTTT. Translation: CASSVDPWTEAFF.

V is TRBV30 and J is TRBJ1-5; the match to TRBD1 covers 9 bases. This CDR3 is built from 18 residues. The germline CDR1 and CDR2 sequences are GTSNPN and SVGIG (reference sequence). Trimming cost V 5 bases and J 0 bases; bases outside gene matches: 14. The CDR3 region is CAWGTSTGQGYSNQPQHF. CDR3 coding DNA: TGTGCCTGGGGAACCTCCACGGGACAGGGTTATAGCAATCAGCCCCAGCATTTT.

J is TRBJ2-5 and V is TRBV12-3 or TRBV12-4, with D possibly being TRBD1 or TRBD2 (5 bases each). The V gene lost 1 base and the J gene lost 1 base, with 19 bases spanning the gap. This CDR3 spans 18 amino acids. The CDR3 sequence: CASSLGIFRGRLQETQYF. In nucleotides, the CDR3 is TGTGCCAGCAGTTTAGGAATATTTCGGGGACGGCTCCAAGAGACCCAGTACTTC.

The V and J genes are TRBV27 and TRBJ1-6; possible D gene TRBD1, 5 bases. V lost 3 bases to trimming and J lost 6 bases, with 9 bases between them. Per the germline V gene, CDR1 is MNHEY and CDR2 is SMNVEV (reference sequence). CDR3 length equals 14 residues. Here the CDR3 reads CASSFDGGNSPLHF. The CDR3 DNA follows: TGTGCCAGCAGTTTCGACGGGGGTAATTCACCCCTCCACTTT.

Many counts were recorded for this clonotype. The V and J genes are TRBV27 and TRBJ1-2; 9 positions match TRBD1. CDR3 length equals 17 residues. The V and J ends lost 4 bases and 2 bases, in that order; junction bases with no gene match: 11. Germline CDR1 is MNHEY and CDR2 is SMNVEV (reference sequence). The CDR3 spells CASSSKGGQGWNYGYTF. The CDR3 DNA reads as TGTGCCAGCAGTTCTAAAGGGGGACAGGGCTGGAACTATGGCTACACCTTC.

The chain employs TRBV27 and TRBJ1-1; D is ambiguous. This CDR3 contains 14 residues. Germline V gives CDR1 MNHEY, CDR2 SMNVEV (reference sequence). Trimming stripped 4 bases from V and 1 base from J, with 10 bases between. CDR3 amino acids: CASSSKARNTEAFF. CDR3 DNA: TGTGCCAGCAGTTCCAAGGCCCGGAACACTGAAGCTTTCTTT.

In this sample, this clonotype turned up a few times. The genes are TRBV19 and TRBJ1-5, with 7 bases identical to TRBD1. V shed 6 bases and J 0 bases; nucleotides not matched to a gene: 11. CDR1 and CDR2 from the germline V gene are LNHDA and SQIVND (reference sequence). The CDR3 consists of 17 residues. Here the CDR3 reads CASRRYGTAYSNQPQHF. CDR3 nucleotides: TGTGCCAGTAGGAGGTATGGGACAGCATATAGCAATCAGCCCCAGCATTTT.

This clonotype showed up just a few times. The chain carries TRBV28 and TRBJ1-5; D remains unclear. The V gene lost 2 bases and the J gene lost 0 bases, with 11 bases spanning the gap. Germline V CDR1 and CDR2: MDHEN, SYDVKM. The CDR3 is 16 amino acids. Written as DNA, the CDR3 is TGTGCCAGCAGTTTAAAATCCTGGAGTAGCAATCAGCCCCAGCATTTT. This translates into CASSLKSWSSNQPQHF.

As to this clonotype: A read error is possible here, since a much larger clone lies one base away. The rearrangement uses TRBV2 and TRBJ2-5; D call uncertain. CDR3 length equals 11 residues. The germline V gene encodes CDR1 SNHLY and CDR2 FYNNEI. Here the CDR3 DNA reads TGTGCCAGCAGTGAATCGGAGATCCAGTACTTC. Encoded protein: CASSESEIQYF.

Many counts were recorded for this clonotype. V usage is TRBV29-1 and J usage is TRBJ1-4, with a possible D match to TRBD1 (5 bases). The CDR3 totals 15 residues. Germline V gene lookup returns CDR1 SQVTM and CDR2 ANQGSEA. Trimming removed 6 bases from V and 6 bases from J, with 20 bases in between. This CDR3 reads CSVDLKQDEDEKLFF. DNA for the CDR3: TGCAGCGTGGACTTAAAACAGGATGAGGATGAAAAACTGTTTTTT.

V is TRBV29-1 and J is TRBJ1-3, with a weak D call TRBD1 (5 bases). The V end was cut by 6 bases, the J end by 0 bases, with 15 bases between. Germline V gene sequence: CDR1 SQVTM, CDR2 ANQGSEA. The CDR3 is 15 amino acids. In DNA form, the CDR3 reads TGCAGCGTAGCCCCTGAGGGGTACTCTGGAAACACCATATATTTT. This encodes CSVAPEGYSGNTIYF.

J is TRBJ1-5 and V is TRBV2; the D gene is possibly TRBD1 (6 bases). There are 16 residues in the CDR3. Germline V lookup: CDR1 SNHLY, CDR2 FYNNEI. Trimming left V 6 bases short and J 0 bases short, with 15 bases between. The DNA for the CDR3 is TGTGCCAGCAGAGGAAGGGGGGGAAATAGCAATCAGCCCCAGCATTTT. Amino acids: CASRGRGGNSNQPQHF.

This clonotype was observed a few times. The chain joins TRBV28 to TRBJ2-1; 9 bases line up with TRBD2. Per the germline V gene, CDR1 is MDHEN and CDR2 is SYDVKM. This CDR3 contains 21 residues. V dropped 2 bases and J dropped 0; count of bases not matched to a gene: 17. CDR3 residues: CASSLGRLRGRAVYSYNEQFF. The CDR3 nucleotides read TGTGCCAGCAGTTTAGGTCGTCTGCGCGGGAGGGCCGTCTACTCCTACAATGAGCAGTTCTTC.

The rearrangement uses TRBV13 and TRBJ1-2, with D unresolved. V was clipped by 1 base and J by 7 bases, with 13 bases between them. Germline CDR1 is PRHDT and CDR2 is FYEKMQ (reference sequence). The CDR3 has 14 residues. The CDR3, as DNA: TGTGCCAGCAGCTTAGATGGGGTATCACCTGGCTACACCTTC. Its translation is CASSLDGVSPGYTF.

The V and J genes are TRBV11-2 and TRBJ1-2, with 7 bases matching TRBD1. The germline CDR1 and CDR2 sequences are SGHAT and FQNNGV. The CDR3 extends over 12 amino acids. The V gene end was trimmed by 9 bases and the J gene end by 8 bases; junction bases not matched to a gene: 9. This CDR3 is CASTGVGGGYTF. The CDR3 nucleotides are TGTGCCAGTACGGGAGTAGGGGGCGGCTACACCTTC. Filled out from reference TRBV11-2 and TRBJ1-2, the complete variable domain reads EAGVAQSPRYKIIEKRQSVAFWCNPISGHATLYWYQQILGQGPKLLIQFQNNGVVDDSQLPKDRFSAERLKGVDSTLKIQPAKLEDSAVYLCASTGVGGGYTFGSGTRLTVV.

This rearrangement joins TRBV7-2 to TRBJ1-6; unclear D gene. This CDR3 contains 12 residues. Trimming took off 5 bases at V and 5 bases at J, with 4 bases between the two ends. CDR1 is SGHTA, CDR2 FQGNSA, per germline. CDR3 nucleotides: TGTGCCAGCAGCATAAATAATTCACCCCTCCACTTT. It yields the protein CASSINNSPLHF.

The chain has TRBV4-1 and TRBJ1-2, with 8 positions matching TRBD1. V lost 3 bases and J lost 6; bases outside the gene matches: 3. Looked up from germline, CDR1 is MGHRA and CDR2 is YSYEKL. This CDR3 is built from 13 residues. The CDR3: CASSQADRDGYTF. Here the CDR3 DNA reads TGCGCCAGCAGCCAGGCGGACAGGGATGGCTACACCTTC.

About this clonotype: A read error is possible here, since a much larger clone lies one base away. This chain connects TRBV28 to TRBJ1-4, with 9 bases fitting TRBD1. There are 14 residues in the CDR3. Germline V gene lookup returns CDR1 MDHEN and CDR2 SYDVKM. The CDR3 is CASRGTGRIEKLVF. Here the CDR3 DNA reads TGTGCCAGCAGGGGGACAGGGAGGATTGAAAAACTGGTTTTT.

V and J are TRBV6-2 or TRBV6-3 and TRBJ1-2, with TRBD1 matching over 11 bases. The CDR3 runs 15 residues. Looked up from germline, CDR1 is MNHEY and CDR2 is SVGEGT. J gave up 4 bases and V 4 bases, and 5 bases lay outside the gene matches. The CDR3 nucleotides are TGTGCCAGCAGTTGGGGACAGGGGGTTGGCTATGGCTACACCTTC. Residues: CASSWGQGVGYGYTF.

J is TRBJ2-7 and V is TRBV29-1; 10 bases are shared with TRBD2. The CDR3 consists of 16 residues. The germline V gene has CDR1 SQVTM and CDR2 ANQGSEA. V dropped 8 bases and J dropped 4; count of bases not matched to a gene: 17. The DNA of the CDR3 is TGCAGCCCTCGTGGCCAGCTAGCGGGAGATAATTACGAGCAGTACTTC. This sequence encodes CSPRGQLAGDNYEQYF.

The chain links TRBV3-1 to TRBJ1-5; 7 bases align to TRBD1. The CDR3 runs to 15 residues. Unmatched junction bases numbered 3, after V lost 1 base and J lost 3 bases. Germline CDR1 reads LGHDT; CDR2 reads YNNKEL (reference sequence). The CDR3 nucleotides are TGTGCCAGCAGCCAAGCGGGACAGATCAATCAGCCCCAGCATTTT. Residues: CASSQAGQINQPQHF.